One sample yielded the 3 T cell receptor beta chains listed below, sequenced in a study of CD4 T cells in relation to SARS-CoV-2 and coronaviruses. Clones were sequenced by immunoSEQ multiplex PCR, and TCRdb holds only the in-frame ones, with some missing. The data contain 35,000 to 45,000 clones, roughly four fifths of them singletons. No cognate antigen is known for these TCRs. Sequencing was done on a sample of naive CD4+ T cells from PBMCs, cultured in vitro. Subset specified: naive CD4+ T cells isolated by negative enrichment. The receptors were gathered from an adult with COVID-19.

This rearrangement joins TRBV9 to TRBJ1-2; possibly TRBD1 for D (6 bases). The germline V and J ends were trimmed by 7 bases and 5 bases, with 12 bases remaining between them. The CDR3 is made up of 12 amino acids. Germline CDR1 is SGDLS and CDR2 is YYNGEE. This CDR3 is CASEKQGYGYTF. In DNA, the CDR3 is TGTGCCAGCGAGAAACAGGGTTATGGCTACACCTTC.

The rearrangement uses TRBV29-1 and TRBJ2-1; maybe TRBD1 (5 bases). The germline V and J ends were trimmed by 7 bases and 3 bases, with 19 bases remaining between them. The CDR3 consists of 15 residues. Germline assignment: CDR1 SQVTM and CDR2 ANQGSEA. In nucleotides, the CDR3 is TGCAGCGCTTCAGGGCACGGGCGGAACTACAATGAGCAGTTCTTC. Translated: CSASGHGRNYNEQFF.

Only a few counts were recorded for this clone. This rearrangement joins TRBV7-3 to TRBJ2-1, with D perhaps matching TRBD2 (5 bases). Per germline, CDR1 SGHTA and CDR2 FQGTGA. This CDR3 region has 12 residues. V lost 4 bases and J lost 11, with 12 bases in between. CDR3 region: CASSSDRGKQFF. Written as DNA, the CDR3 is TGTGCCAGCAGCTCAGATCGAGGGAAGCAGTTCTTC.